This T cell receptor beta chain is from a study of neurological immune-mediated disorders. Each sequencing run yielded over 180 million TCR-beta sequences from 15-18 subjects. In TCRdb, the 5' RACE reads were re-called with MiXCR into one record per CDR3 protein. Of tens of thousands of distinct CDR3 sequences listed, around 9.6% were seen once; the top ten hold around a tenth. Trimming cost V 11 bases and J 5 bases, with 18 bases left between them. Germline CDR1 is SEHNR and CDR2 is FQNEAQ (reference sequence). There are 13 residues in the CDR3. This clonotype was seen ten or more times. The time point: longitudinal time-point 1 (baseline).

This sequence was found in a man under 40 in good health. The chain employs TRBV7-9 and TRBJ2-5; tentatively, D is TRBD2 (5 bases). Input material: PBMCs. The CDR3 DNA reads TGTGCCTCCCGGCCCGGGGTGGAGGAGACCCAGTACTTC. Translating it yields CASRPGVEETQYF.